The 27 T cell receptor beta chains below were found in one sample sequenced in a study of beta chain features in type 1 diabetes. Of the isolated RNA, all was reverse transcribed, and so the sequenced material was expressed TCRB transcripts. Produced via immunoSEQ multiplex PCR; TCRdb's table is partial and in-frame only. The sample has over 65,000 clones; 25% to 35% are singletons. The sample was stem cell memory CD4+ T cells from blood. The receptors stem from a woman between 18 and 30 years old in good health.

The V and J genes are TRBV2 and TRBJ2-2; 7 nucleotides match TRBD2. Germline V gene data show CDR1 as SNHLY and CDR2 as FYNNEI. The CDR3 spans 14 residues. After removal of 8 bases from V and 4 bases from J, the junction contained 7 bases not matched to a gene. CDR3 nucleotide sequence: TGTGCCAGCTATCTGGGACTAACCACCGGGGAGCTGTTTTTT. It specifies CASYLGLTTGELFF.

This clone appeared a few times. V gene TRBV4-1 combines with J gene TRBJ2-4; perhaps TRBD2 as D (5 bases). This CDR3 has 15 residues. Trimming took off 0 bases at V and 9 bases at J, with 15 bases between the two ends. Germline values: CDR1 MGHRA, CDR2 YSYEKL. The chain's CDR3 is CASSQDDGEGSIQYF. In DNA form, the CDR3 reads TGCGCCAGCAGCCAAGATGATGGGGAAGGGAGCATTCAGTACTTC.

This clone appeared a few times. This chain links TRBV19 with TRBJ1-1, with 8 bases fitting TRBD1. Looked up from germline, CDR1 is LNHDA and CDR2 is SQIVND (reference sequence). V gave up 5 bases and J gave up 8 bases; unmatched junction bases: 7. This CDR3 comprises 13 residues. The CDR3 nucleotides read TGTGCCAGTAGTGCCGACAGGGGTTGGGAAGCTTTCTTT. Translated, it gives CASSADRGWEAFF. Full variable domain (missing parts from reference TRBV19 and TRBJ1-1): DGGITQSPKYLFRKEGQNVTLSCEQNLNHDAMYWYRQDPGQGLRLIYYSQIVNDFQKGDIAEGYSVSREKKESFPLTVTSAQKNPTAFYLCASSADRGWEAFFGQGTRLTVV.

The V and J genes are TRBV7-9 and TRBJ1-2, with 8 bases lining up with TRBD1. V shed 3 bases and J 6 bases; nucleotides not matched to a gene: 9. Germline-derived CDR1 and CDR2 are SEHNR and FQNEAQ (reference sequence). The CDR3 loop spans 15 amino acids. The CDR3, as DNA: TGTGCCAGCAGCTTGGTGACAGGGGATGGAGATGGCTACACCTTC. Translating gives CASSLVTGDGDGYTF.

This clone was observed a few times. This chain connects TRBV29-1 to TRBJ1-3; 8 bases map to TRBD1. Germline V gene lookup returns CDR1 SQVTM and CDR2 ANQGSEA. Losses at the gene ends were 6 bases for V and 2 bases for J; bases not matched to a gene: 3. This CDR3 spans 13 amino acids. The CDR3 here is CSVQQGAGNTIYF. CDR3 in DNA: TGCAGCGTCCAACAGGGGGCTGGAAACACCATATATTTT. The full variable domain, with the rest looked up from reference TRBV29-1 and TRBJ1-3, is SAVISQKPSRDICQRGTSLTIQCQVDSQVTMMFWYRQQPGQSLTLIATANQGSEATYESGFVIDKFPISRPNLTFSTLTVSNMSPEDSSIYLCSVQQGAGNTIYFGEGSWLTVV.

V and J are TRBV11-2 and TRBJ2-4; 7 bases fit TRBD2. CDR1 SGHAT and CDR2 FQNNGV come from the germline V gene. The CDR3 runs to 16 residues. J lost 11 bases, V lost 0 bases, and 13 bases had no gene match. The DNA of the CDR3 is TGTGCCAGCAGCTTAGATGTTGCGGGAGTACTGGTGGTTCAGTACTTC. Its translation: CASSLDVAGVLVVQYF.

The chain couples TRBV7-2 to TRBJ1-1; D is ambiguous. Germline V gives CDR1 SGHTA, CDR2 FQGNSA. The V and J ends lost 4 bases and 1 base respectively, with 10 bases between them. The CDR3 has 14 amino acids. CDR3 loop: CASSSGDPNTEAFF. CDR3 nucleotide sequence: TGTGCCAGCAGCTCCGGAGACCCGAACACTGAAGCTTTCTTT.

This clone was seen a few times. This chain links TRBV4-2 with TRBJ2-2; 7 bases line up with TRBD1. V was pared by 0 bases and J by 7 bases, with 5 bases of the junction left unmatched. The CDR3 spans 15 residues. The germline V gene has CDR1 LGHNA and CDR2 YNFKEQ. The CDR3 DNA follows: TGTGCCAGCAGCCAAGAACAGGGGAACGGCGGGGAGCTGTTTTTT. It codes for CASSQEQGNGGELFF.

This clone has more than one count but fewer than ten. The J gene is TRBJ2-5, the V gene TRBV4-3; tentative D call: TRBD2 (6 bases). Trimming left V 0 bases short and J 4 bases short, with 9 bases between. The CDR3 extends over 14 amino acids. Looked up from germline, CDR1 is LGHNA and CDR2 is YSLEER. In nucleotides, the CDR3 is TGCGCCAGCAGCCAAGATTGGGGAGGAGAGACCCAGTACTTC. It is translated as CASSQDWGGETQYF.

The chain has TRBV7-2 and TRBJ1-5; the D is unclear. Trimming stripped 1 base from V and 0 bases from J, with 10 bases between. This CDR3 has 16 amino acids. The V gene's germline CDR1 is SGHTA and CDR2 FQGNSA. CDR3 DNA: TGTGCCAGCAGCTTAGTGGGAGGCAATAGCAATCAGCCCCAGCATTTT. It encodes CASSLVGGNSNQPQHF.

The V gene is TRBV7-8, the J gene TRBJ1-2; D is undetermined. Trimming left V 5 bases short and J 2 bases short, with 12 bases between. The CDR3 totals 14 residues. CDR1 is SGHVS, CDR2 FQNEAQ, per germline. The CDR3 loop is CASSIGNRNYGYTF. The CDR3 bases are TGTGCCAGCAGCATCGGGAACAGAAACTATGGCTACACCTTC.

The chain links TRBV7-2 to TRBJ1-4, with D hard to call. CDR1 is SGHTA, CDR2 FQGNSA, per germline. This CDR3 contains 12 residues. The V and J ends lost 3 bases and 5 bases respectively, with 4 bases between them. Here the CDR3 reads CASSLANEKLFF. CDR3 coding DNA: TGTGCCAGCAGCTTGGCCAATGAAAAACTGTTTTTT.

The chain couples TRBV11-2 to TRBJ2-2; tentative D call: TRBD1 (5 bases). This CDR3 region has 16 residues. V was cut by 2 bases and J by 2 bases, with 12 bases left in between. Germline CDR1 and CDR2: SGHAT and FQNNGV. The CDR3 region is CASSLTPDSNTGELFF. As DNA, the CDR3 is TGTGCCAGCAGCTTAACCCCTGACAGTAACACCGGGGAGCTGTTTTTT.

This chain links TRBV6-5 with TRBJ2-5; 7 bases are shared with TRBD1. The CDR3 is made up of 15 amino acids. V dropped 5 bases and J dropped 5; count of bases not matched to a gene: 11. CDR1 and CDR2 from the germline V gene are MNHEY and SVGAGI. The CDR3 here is CASSPVTGKGETQYF. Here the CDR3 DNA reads TGTGCCAGCAGTCCTGTGACAGGGAAAGGGGAGACCCAGTACTTC.

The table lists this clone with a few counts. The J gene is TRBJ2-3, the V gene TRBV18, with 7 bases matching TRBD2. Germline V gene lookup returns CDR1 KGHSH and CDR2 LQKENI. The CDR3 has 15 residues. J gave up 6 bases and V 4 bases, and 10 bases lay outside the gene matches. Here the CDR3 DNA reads TGTGCCAGCTCACTCGCTAGCGGTGGAACGGATACGCAGTATTTT. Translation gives CASSLASGGTDTQYF.

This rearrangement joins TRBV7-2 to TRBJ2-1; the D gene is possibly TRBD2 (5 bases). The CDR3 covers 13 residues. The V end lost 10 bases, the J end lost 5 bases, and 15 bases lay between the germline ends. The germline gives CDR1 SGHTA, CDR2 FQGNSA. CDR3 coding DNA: TGTGCCAACGGAAGGTACGGGGACAATGAGCAGTTCTTC. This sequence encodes CANGRYGDNEQFF.

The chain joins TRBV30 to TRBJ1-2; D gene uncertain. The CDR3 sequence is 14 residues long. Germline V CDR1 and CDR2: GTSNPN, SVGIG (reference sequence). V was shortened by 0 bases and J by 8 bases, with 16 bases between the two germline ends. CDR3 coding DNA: TGTGCCTGGAGTGTAAACGGGAGGCTAGGGGGCTACACCTTC. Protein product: CAWSVNGRLGGYTF.

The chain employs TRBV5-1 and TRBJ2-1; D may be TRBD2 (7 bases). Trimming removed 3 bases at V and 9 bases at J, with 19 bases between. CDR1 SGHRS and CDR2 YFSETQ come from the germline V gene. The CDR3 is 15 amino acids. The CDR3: CASSWGGGPFSEQFF. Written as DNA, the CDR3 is TGCGCCAGCAGCTGGGGAGGGGGACCTTTTAGTGAGCAGTTCTTC.

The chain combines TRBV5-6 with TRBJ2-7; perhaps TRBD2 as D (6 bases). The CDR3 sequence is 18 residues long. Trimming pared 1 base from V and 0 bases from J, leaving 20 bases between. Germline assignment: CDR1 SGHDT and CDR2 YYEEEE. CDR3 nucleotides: TGTGCCAGCAGCTTGCCCCGAGGTCGGGGGTTGAGCTCCTACGAGCAGTACTTC. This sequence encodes CASSLPRGRGLSSYEQYF.

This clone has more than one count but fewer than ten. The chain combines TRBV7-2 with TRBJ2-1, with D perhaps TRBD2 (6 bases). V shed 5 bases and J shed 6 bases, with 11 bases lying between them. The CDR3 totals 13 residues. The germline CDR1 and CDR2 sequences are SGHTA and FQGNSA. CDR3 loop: CASSRLGGNEQFF. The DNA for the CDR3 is TGTGCCAGCAGCCGACTAGGAGGCAATGAGCAGTTCTTC. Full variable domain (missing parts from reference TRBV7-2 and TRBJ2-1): GAGVSQSPSNKVTEKGKDVELRCDPISGHTALYWYRQSLGQGLEFLIYFQGNSAPDKSGLPSDRFSAERTGGSVSTLTIQRTQQEDSAVYLCASSRLGGNEQFFGPGTRLTVL.

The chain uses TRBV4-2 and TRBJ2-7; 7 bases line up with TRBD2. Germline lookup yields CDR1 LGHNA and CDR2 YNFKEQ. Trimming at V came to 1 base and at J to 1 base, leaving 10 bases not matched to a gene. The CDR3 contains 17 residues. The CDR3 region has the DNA TGTGCCAGCAGCCAAGGTCTCGGCGGGAGACGTTCCTACGAGCAGTACTTC. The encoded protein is CASSQGLGGRRSYEQYF.

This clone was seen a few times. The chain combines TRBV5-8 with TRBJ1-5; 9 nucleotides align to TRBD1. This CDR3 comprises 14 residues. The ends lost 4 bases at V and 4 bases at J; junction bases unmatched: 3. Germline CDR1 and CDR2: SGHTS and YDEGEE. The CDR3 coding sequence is TGTGCCAGCAGCACGGACAGGGGTAATCAGCCCCAGCATTTT. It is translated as CASSTDRGNQPQHF.

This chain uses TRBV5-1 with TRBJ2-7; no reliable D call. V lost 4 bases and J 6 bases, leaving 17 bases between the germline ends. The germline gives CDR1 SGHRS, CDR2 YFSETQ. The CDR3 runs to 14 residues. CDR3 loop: CASSPNSQIAEQYF. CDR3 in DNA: TGCGCCAGCAGCCCCAATTCCCAGATAGCCGAGCAGTACTTC.

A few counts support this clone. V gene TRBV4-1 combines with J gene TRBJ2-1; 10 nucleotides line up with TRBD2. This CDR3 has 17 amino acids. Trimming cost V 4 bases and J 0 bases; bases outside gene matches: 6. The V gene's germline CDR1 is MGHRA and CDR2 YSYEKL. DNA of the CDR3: TGCGCCAGCAGCCCCCTGGAGCGGGGGGGCTCCTACAATGAGCAGTTCTTC. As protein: CASSPLERGGSYNEQFF.

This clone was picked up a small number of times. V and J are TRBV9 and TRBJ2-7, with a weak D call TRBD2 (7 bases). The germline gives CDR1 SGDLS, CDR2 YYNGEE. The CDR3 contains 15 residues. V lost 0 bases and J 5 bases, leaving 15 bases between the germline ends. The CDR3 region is CASSVVVGGRHEQYF. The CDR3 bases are TGTGCCAGCAGCGTAGTGGTGGGGGGGCGACACGAGCAGTACTTC.

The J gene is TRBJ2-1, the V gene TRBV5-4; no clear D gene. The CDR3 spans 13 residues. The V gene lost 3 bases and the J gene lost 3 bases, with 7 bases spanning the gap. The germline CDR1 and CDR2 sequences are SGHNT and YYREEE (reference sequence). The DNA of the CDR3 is TGTGCCAGCAGCTCGCGGAGCTACAATGAGCAGTTCTTC. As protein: CASSSRSYNEQFF.

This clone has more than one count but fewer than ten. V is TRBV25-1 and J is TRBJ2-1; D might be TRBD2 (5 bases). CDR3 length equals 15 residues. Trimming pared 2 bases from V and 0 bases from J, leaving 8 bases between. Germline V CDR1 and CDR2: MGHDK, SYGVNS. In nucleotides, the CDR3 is TGTGCCAGCAGTGAACGAGGACTCTCCTACAATGAGCAGTTCTTC. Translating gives CASSERGLSYNEQFF.